This T cell receptor beta chain appears in the sequencing data of a study of blood T cell repertoires in COVID-19. Profiled with immunoSEQ multiplex PCR; TCRdb holds only in-frame clones, not every one. The table lists 200,000 or so clones, approximately 85% of them singletons, with 9.5% to 12% in the top ten. From germline, CDR1 is MDHEN and CDR2 SYDVKM. Deletions cut 2 bases from V and 4 bases from J, with 24 bases between. The CDR3 extends over 19 amino acids. The table lists this clone with a few counts. This sequence joins TRBV28 and TRBJ1-5; tentative D call: TRBD1 (6 bases). Sample: peripheral blood. The receptor was isolated from a human donor with active or convalescent COVID-19. The donor label of this sample is uncertain. The CDR3 nucleotides read TGTGCCAGCAGTTTAGGCCGCAGGTGGCAGGGGAGAGTAAATCAGCCCCAGCATTTT. The encoded protein is CASSLGRRWQGRVNQPQHF.